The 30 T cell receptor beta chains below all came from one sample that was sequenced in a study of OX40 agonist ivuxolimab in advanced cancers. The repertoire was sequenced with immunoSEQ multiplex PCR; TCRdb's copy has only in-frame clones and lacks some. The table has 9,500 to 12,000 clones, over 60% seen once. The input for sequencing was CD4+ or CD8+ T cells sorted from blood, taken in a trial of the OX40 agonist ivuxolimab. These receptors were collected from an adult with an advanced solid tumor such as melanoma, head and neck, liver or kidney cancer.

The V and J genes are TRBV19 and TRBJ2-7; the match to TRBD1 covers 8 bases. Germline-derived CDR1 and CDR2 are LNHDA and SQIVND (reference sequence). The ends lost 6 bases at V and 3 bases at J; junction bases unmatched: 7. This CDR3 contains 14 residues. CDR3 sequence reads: CASSPAGGGYEQYF. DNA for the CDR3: TGTGCCAGTAGCCCGGCAGGGGGCGGCTACGAGCAGTACTTC.

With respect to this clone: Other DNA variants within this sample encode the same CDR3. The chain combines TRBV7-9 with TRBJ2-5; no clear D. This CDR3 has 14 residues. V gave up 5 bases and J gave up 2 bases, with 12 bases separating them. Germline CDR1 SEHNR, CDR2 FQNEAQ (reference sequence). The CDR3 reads CASSPGRSQETQYF. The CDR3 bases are TGTGCCAGCAGCCCAGGACGGAGTCAAGAGACCCAGTACTTC.

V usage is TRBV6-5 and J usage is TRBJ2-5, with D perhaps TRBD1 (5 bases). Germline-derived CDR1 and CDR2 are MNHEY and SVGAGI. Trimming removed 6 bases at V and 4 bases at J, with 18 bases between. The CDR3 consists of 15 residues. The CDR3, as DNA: TGTGCCAGCAGCACCCCTGGGGCCTACGGAGAGACCCAGTACTTC. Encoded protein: CASSTPGAYGETQYF.

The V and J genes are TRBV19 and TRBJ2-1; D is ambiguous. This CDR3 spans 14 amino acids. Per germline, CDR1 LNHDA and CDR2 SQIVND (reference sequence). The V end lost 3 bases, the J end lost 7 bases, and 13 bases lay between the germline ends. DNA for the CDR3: TGTGCCAGTAGTATTGTCACTACGGGTAATGAGCAGTTCTTC. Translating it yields CASSIVTTGNEQFF.

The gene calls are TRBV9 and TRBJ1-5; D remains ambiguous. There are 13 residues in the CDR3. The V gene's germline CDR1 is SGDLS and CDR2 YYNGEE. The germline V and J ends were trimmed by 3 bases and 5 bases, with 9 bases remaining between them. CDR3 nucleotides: TGTGCCAGCAGCGAACACAACGATCAGCCCCAGCATTTT. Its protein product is CASSEHNDQPQHF.

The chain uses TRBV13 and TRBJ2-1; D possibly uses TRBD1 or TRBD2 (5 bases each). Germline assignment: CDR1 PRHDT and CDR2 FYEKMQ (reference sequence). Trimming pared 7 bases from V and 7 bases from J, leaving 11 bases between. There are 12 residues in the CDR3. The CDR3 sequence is CASKSEGNEQFF. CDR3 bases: TGTGCCAGCAAGTCAGAGGGGAATGAGCAGTTCTTC.

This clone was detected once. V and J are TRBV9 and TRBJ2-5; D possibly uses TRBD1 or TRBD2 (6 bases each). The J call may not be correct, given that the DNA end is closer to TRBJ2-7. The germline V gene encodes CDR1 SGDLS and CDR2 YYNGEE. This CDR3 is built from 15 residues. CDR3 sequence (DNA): TGTGCCAGCAGCGCGGGGGCTAGCCCGGACTACGAGCAGTACTTC. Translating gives CASSAGASPDYEQYF.

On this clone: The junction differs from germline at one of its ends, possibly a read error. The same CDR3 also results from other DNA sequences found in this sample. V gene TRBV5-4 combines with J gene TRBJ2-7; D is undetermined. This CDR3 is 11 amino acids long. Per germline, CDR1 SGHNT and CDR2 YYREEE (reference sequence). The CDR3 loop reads CASSSYYEQYF. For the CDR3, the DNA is TGCGCCAGCAGCTCATACTACGAGCAGTACTTC.

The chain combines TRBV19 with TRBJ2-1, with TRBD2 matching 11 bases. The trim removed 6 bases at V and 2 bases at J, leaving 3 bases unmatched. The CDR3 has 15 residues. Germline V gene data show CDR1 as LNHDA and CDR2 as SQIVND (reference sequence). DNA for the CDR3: TGTGCCAGTAGGCAGACTAGCGGGGCCTACAATGAGCAGTTCTTC. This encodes CASRQTSGAYNEQFF.

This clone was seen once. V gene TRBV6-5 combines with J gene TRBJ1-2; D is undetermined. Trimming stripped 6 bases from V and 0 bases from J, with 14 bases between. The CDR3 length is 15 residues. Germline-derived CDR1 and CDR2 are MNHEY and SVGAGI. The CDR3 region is CASSIPGDANYGYTF. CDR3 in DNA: TGTGCCAGCAGCATACCAGGAGACGCTAACTATGGCTACACCTTC.

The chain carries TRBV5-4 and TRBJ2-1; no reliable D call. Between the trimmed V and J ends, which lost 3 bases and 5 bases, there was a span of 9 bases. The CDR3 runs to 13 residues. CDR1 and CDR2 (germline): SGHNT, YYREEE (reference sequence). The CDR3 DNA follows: TGTGCCAGCAGCTCCCCGAACGACAATGAGCAGTTCTTC. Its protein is CASSSPNDNEQFF.

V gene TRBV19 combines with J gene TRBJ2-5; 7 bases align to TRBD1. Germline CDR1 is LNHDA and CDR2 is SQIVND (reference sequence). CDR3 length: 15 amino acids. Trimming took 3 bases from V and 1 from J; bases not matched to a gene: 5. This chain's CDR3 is CASSIGYRGQETQYF. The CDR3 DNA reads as TGTGCCAGTAGTATCGGATACAGGGGCCAAGAGACCCAGTACTTC.

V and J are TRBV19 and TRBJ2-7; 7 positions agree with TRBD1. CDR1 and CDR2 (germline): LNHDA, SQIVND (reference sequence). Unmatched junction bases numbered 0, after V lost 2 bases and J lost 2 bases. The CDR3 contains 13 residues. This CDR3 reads CASSITGAYEQYF. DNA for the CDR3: TGTGCCAGTAGTATAACAGGGGCCTACGAGCAGTACTTC.

CDR3 coding DNA: TGCAGCGTGGGACTAGCTGGAGATACGCAGTATTTT. This translates into CSVGLAGDTQYF. The chain recombines TRBV29-1 with TRBJ2-3; 9 bases align to TRBD2. Germline-derived CDR1 and CDR2 are SQVTM and ANQGSEA. The CDR3 length is 12 residues. V lost 6 bases and J lost 5; bases outside the gene matches: 3.

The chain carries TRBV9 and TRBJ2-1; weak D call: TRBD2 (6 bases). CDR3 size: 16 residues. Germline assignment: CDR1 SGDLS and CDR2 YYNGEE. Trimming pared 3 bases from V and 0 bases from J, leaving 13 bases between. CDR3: CASSETGRFSYNEQFF. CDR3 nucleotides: TGTGCCAGCAGCGAAACCGGGAGATTCTCCTACAATGAGCAGTTCTTC.

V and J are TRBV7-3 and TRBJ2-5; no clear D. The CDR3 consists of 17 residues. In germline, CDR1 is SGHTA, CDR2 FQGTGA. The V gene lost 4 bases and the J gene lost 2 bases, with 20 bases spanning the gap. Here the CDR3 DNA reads TGTGCCAGCAGCTCTCAATCGGGCCAGCATGGACAAGAGACCCAGTACTTC. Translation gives CASSSQSGQHGQETQYF.

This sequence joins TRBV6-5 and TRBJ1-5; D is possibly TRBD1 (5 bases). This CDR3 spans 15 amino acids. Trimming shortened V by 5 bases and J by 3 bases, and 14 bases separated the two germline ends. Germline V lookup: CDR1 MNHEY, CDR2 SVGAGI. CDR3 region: CASSGETDYNQPQHF. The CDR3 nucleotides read TGTGCCAGCAGTGGGGAGACAGATTACAATCAGCCCCAGCATTTT.

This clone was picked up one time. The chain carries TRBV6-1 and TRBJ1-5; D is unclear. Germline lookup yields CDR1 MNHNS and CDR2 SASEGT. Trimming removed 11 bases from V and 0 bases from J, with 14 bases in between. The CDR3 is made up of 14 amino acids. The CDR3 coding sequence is TGTGCCGGGCGAAGGCCATATAGCAATCAGCCCCAGCATTTT. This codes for CAGRRPYSNQPQHF.

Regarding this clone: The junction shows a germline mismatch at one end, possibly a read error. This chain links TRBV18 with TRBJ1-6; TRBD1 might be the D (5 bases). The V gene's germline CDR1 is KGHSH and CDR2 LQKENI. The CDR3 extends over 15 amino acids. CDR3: CASSPVGVINSPPHF. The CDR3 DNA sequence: TGTGCCAGCTCACCTGTAGGGGTGATTAACTCACCCCCCCACTTT.

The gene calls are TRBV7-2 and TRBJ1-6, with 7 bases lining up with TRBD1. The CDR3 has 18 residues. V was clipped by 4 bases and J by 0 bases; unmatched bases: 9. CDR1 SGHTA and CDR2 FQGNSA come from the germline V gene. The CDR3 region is CASSSPQGGSSYNSPLHF. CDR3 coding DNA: TGTGCCAGCAGCTCTCCCCAGGGGGGGAGCTCCTATAATTCACCCCTCCACTTT.

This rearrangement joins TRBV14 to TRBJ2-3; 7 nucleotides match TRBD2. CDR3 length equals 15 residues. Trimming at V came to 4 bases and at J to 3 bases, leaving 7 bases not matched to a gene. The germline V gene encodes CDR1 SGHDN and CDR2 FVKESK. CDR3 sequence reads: CASSPTAGVTDTQYF. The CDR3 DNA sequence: TGTGCCAGCAGCCCCACCGCGGGGGTGACAGATACGCAGTATTTT.

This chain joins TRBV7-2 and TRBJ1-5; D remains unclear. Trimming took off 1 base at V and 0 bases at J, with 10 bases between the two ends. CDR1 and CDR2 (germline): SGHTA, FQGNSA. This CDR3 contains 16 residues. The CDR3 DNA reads TGTGCCAGCAGCTTAGAAAACAGTTATAGCAATCAGCCCCAGCATTTT. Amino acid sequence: CASSLENSYSNQPQHF.

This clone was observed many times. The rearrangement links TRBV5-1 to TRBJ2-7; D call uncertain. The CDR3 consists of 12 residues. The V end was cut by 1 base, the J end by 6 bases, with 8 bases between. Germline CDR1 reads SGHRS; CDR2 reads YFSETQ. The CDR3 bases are TGCGCCAGCAGCTTGTCCGTTTCCGAGCAGTACTTC. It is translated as CASSLSVSEQYF.

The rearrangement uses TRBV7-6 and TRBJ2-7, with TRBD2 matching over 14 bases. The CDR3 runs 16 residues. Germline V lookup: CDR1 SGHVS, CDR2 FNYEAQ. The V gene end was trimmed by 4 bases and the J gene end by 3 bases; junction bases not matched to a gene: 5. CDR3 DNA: TGTGCCAGCAGCTCGGGACTAGCGGGGGACCACTACGAGCAGTACTTC. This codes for CASSSGLAGDHYEQYF.

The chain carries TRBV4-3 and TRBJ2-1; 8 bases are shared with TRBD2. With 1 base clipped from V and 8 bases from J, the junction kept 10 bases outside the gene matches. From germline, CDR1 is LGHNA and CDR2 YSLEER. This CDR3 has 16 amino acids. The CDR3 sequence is CASSQVDGRALDEQFF. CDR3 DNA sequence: TGCGCCAGCAGCCAAGTAGACGGGAGGGCCCTGGATGAGCAGTTCTTC.

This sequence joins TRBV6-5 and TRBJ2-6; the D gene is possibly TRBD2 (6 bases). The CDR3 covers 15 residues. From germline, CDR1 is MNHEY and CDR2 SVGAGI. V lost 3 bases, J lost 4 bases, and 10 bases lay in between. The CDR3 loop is CASSYGAGGANVLTF. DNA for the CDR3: TGTGCCAGCAGTTATGGGGCGGGAGGGGCCAACGTCCTGACTTTC.

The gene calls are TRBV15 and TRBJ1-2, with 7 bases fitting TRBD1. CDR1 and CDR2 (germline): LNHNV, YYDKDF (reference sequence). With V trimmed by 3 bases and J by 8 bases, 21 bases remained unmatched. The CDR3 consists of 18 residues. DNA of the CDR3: TGTGCCACCAGCAGCCCCGCGGCAGGGGGGCCTGGACCTATGGGCTACACCTTC. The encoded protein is CATSSPAAGGPGPMGYTF. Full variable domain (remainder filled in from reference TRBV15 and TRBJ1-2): DAMVIQNPRYQVTQFGKPVTLSCSQTLNHNVMYWYQQKSSQAPKLLFHYYDKDFNNEADTPDNFQSRRPNTSFCFLDIRSPGLGDTAMYLCATSSPAAGGPGPMGYTFGSGTRLTVV.

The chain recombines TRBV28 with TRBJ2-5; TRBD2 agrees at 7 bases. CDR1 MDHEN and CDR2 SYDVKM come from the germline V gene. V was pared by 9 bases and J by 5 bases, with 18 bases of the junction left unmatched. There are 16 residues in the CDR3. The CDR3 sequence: CASLKGGLDRQETQYF. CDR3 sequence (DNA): TGTGCCAGTTTAAAGGGAGGACTAGATCGGCAGGAGACCCAGTACTTC. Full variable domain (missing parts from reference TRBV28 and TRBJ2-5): DVKVTQSSRYLVKRTGEKVFLECVQDMDHENMFWYRQDPGLGLRLIYFSYDVKMKEKGDIPEGYSVSREKKERFSLILESASTNQTSMYLCASLKGGLDRQETQYFGPGTRLLVL.

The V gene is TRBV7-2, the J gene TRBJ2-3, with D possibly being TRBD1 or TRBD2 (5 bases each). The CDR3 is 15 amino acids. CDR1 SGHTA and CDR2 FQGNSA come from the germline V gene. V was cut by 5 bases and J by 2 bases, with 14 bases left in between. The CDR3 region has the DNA TGTGCCAGCAGCCCCGGGGCTTCCACCACAGATACGCAGTATTTT. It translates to CASSPGASTTDTQYF.

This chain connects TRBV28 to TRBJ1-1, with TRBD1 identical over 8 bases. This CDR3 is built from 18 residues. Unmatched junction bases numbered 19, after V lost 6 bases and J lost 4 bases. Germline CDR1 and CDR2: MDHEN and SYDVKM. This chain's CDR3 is CASRNPGQGLVETTEAFF. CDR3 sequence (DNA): TGTGCCAGCAGGAACCCCGGACAGGGCCTAGTAGAGACCACTGAAGCTTTCTTT.